This T cell receptor (beta chain) is drawn from a study of blood T cell repertoires in COVID-19. There are 13 residues in the CDR3. Trimming took 8 bases from V and 1 from J, leaving 11 bases between them. The germline gives CDR1 SNHLY, CDR2 FYNNEI. In the original analysis: By means of reference gene primer amplification, nucleated cell counts were estimated. Some clones are missing from TCRdb's copy, which holds only in-frame ones; the method was immunoSEQ multiplex PCR. V, J and clone size derive from that table, while D and trimming were established from the DNA sequence. The table shows some 250,000 clones, with roughly four fifths occurring only once.

The rearrangement uses TRBV2 and TRBJ1-1, with D possibly TRBD1 on 6 matching bases. The specimen was peripheral blood. The source of this sequence is a woman aged 55 to 70 with active or convalescent COVID-19. The CDR3 protein is CASGGQQNTEAFF. Here the CDR3 DNA reads TGTGCCAGCGGCGGACAGCAGAACACTGAAGCTTTCTTT.